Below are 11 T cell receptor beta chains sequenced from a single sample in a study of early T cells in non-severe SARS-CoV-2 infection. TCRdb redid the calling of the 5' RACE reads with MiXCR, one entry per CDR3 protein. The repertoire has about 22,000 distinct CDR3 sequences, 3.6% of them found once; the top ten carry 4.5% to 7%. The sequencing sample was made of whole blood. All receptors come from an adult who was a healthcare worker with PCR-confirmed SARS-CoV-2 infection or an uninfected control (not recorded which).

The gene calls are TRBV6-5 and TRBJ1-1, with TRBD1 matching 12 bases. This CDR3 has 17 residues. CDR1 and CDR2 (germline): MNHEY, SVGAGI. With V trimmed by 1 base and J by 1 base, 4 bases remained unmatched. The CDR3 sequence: CASSYYGTGGRNTEAFF. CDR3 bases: TGTGCCAGCAGTTACTACGGGACAGGGGGCAGGAACACTGAAGCTTTCTTT.

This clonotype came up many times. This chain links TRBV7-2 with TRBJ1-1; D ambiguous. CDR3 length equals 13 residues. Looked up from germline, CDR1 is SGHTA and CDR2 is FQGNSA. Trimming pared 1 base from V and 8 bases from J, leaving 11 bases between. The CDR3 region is CASSLGQLVEAFF. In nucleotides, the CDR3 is TGTGCCAGCAGCTTAGGGCAGTTAGTCGAAGCTTTCTTT.

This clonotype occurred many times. CDR3 protein: CASGLTGTDTQYF. Here the CDR3 DNA reads TGTGCCAGCGGGCTGACGGGGACAGATACGCAGTATTTT. This chain links TRBV9 with TRBJ2-3, with D tentatively TRBD2 (5 bases). Per germline, CDR1 SGDLS and CDR2 YYNGEE. The CDR3 loop spans 13 amino acids. V was trimmed by 7 bases and J by 3 bases, leaving 12 bases between them.

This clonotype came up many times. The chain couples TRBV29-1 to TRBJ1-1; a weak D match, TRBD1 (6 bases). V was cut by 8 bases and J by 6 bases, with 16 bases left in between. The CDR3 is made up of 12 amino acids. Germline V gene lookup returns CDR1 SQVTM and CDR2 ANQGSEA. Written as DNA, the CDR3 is TGCAGCTTTGGGGGCAGGGGCGCTGAAGCTTTCTTT. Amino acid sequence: CSFGGRGAEAFF.

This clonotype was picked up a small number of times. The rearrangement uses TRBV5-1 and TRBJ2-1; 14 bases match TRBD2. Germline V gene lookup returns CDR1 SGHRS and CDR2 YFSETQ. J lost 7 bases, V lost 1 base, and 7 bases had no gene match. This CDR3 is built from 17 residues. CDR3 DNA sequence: TGCGCCAGCAGCTTGAACGCGGGACTAGCGGGGGCTAATGAGCAGTTCTTC. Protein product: CASSLNAGLAGANEQFF.

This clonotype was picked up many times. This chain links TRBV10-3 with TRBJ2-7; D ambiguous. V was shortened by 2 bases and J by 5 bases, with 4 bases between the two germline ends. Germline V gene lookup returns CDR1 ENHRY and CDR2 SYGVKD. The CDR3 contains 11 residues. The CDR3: CAISEVHEQYF. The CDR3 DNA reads TGTGCCATCAGTGAGGTACACGAGCAGTACTTC.

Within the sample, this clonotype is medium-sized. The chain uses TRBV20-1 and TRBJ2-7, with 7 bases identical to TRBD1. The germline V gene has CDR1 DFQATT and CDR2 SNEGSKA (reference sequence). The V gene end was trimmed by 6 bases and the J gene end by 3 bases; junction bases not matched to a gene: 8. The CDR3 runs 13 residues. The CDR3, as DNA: TGCAGTGCGAGCACAGGGGATAGCTACGAGCAGTACTTC. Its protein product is CSASTGDSYEQYF.

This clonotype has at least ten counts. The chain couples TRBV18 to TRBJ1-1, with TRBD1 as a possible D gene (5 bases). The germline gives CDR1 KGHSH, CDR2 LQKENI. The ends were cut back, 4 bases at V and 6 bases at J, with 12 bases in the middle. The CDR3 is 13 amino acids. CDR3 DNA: TGTGCCAGCTCACAAGGGACTATCTCTGAAGCTTTCTTT. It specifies CASSQGTISEAFF. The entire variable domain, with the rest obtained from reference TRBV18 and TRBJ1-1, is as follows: NAGVMQNPRHLVRRRGQEARLRCSPMKGHSHVYWYRQLPEEGLKFMVYLQKENIIDESGMPKERFSAEFPKEGPSILRIQQVVRGDSAAYFCASSQGTISEAFFGQGTRLTVV.

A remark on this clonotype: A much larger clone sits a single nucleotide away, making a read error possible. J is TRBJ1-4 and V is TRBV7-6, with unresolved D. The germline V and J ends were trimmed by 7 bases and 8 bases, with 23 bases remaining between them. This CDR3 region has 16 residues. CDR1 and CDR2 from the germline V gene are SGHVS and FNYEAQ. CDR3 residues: CASKAYGKGIMEKLFF. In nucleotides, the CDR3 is TGTGCCAGCAAGGCATACGGGAAGGGAATTATGGAAAAACTGTTTTTT.

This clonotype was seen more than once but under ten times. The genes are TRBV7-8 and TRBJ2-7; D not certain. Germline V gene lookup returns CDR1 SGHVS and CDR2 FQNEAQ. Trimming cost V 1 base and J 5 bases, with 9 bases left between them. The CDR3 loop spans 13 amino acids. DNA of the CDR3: TGTGCCAGCAGCTTAGTAACAGCAAACGAGCAGTACTTC. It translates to CASSLVTANEQYF.

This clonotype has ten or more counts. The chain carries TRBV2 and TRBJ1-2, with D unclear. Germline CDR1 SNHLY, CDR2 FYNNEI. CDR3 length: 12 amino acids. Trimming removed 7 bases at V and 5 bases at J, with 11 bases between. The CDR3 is CASKDGNYGYTF. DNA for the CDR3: TGTGCCAGCAAGGACGGAAATTATGGCTACACCTTC.